This T cell receptor (beta chain) comes out of a study of Graves' ophthalmopathy and Graves' hyperthyroidism. Study-wide results and caveats: The model predicted ophthalmopathy progression with about 70% sensitivity and around 72% specificity. Most expanded clonotypes from thyroid (those above 0.001 frequency) were also found in blood.

Researchers took RNA transcripts and amplified TCR beta CDR3 regions from them. RT-PCR in the first round used HTBI primers; a second-round multiplex PCR followed. TCRdb reanalysed the multiplex PCR reads using MiXCR and keeps one entry per CDR3 protein. The sample has some 210,000 distinct CDR3 sequences, roughly 27% seen once. Germline-derived CDR1 and CDR2 are LNHDA and SQIVND (reference sequence). The V end lost 3 bases, the J end lost 7 bases, and 15 bases lay between the germline ends. This CDR3 has 15 residues. This clonotype has ten or more counts. The antigen is undetermined. Sequenced material: peripheral blood. This clonotype was obtained from a man in his fifties with Graves' ophthalmopathy. The chain recombines TRBV19 with TRBJ2-2, with a possible D match to TRBD2 (6 bases). CDR3 bases: TGTGCCAGTAGTATTCGACTAGTTTATGTCGGGGAGCTGTTTTTT. Encoded protein: CASSIRLVYVGELFF.